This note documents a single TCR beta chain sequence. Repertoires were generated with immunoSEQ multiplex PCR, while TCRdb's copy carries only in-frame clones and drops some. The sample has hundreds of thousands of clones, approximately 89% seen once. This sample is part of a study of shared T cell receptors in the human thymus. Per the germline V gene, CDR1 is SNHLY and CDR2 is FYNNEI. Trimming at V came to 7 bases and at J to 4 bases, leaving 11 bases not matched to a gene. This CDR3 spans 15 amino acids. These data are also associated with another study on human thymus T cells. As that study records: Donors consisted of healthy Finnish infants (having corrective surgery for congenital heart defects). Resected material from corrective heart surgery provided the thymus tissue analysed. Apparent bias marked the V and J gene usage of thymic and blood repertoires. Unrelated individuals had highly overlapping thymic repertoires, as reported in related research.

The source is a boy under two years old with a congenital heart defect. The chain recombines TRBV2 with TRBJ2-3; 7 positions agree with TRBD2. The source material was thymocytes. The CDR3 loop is CASKFGGGPSDTQYF. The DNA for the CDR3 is TGTGCCAGCAAATTCGGGGGAGGGCCCTCAGATACGCAGTATTTT.